The sequence of this T cell receptor beta chain was determined in a study of T cells in Graves' hyperthyroidism and ophthalmopathy (dated by TCRdb to between 2019 and 2020). Regarding the research as a whole: Peripheral blood was collected at initial diagnosis, before any treatment. A discovery cohort of about a hundred patients, about 44 with Graves' ophthalmopathy and under 60 with stable Graves' hyperthyroidism, was used to find distinguishing TCR V-J signatures. Prospective prediction of ophthalmopathy was tested in an independent validation cohort consisting of roughly 20 hyperthyroidism patients and more than 15 patients who later progressed to ophthalmopathy. The approximately 90 discovery patients were randomly split 7:3 into training and test sets. In several Graves' hyperthyroidism patients, the study also compared T-cell repertoires from thyroid tissue with T-cell repertoires from blood. After blood sampling, hyperthyroidism patients were treated with methimazole at a starting dose of 30 mg daily, and ophthalmopathy patients were treated with high-dose intravenous methylprednisolone. TCR Vbeta CDR3 sequencing of roughly 140 peripheral blood samples (approximately 44 ophthalmopathy, roughly 74 hyperthyroidism and some 17 progressor patients) is reported in the paper. Results the study describes overall, beyond this receptor: In cross-validation, a model built on a 13 V-J signature told ophthalmopathy apart from stable hyperthyroidism with roughly 87% sensitivity and around 83% specificity, and in testing the same model reached 80%/75%. Sample size was not statistically predetermined, and investigators were not blinded to group allocation. In validation, the model predicted progression to ophthalmopathy a median of roughly six months before onset, with around 70% sensitivity and nearly 75% specificity. Most expanded thyroid clonotypes (frequency above 0.001) were also found in blood, which suggests that blood repertoires may mirror thyroid immune responses.

Ophthalmopathy patients had moderately to severely active disease, Clinical Activity Score of at least 3, NOSPECS grade of at least 4, and duration under 3 months. The study excluded patients with uncontrolled infections, other autoimmune diseases, pregnancy or lactation. Diagnoses relied on clinical symptoms, serum thyroxine and TRAb, thyroid ultrasound and orbital computed tomography. PBMCs were isolated from about 10 ml of fresh peripheral blood by Ficoll-Paque density gradient centrifugation. Total RNA was extracted with Trizol reagent, and quality was checked on an Agilent 2100 Bioanalyzer. This clonotype has ten or more counts. This receptor's antigen is unknown. No base quality values were provided; no much bigger clone lies one nucleotide off. The TCR beta CDR3 regions were amplified from the RNA transcripts. For the first round of RT-PCR on the TCR CDR3, the HTBI primer set was used together with the Qiagen OneStep RT-PCR kit. Libraries were constructed in a second round of multiplex PCR, after which size selection and purification were performed. Libraries were sequenced paired-end with 100 bp reads on an Illumina HiSeq2000. As for the original processing: Raw data were processed with SOAPnuke, discarding reads with adapters, uncalled bases, mean Phred below 15, or no exact constant-primer or identifier match. High-quality paired reads were merged using COPE v1.2.5, and each unique nucleotide sequence was defined as a clonotype. Clonotypes were aligned to IMGT TRBV, TRBD and TRBJ reference segments using MiTCR v1.1. Only V-J combinations with frequency above 0.0001, covering 99% to 99.2% of repertoires, were analysed. A TCS score was defined as the ratio of F50 (clonal expansion) to E x V (chaos), with BLOSUM62-based TCRdist applied between CDR3 peptides within each V-J. Welch's t-statistics and random forest reduced fewer than 600 V-J features to 10 to 15, which were used in a naive Bayes classifier (R e1071). TCRdb handled the public reads itself, with Q25 trimming in fastp and clone calling in MiXCR, and kept productive beta chains. Each entry merges the rows of one CDR3 protein and shows their most common DNA and genes. Here the V and J calls rest on TCRdb's processing, not on the authors' analysis. The sample yields around 500,000 distinct CDR3 sequences; about 15% were counted once. Approximately 32% of the sample is held by the ten biggest clonotypes.

CDR1 and CDR2 are drawn from the germline V gene: MDHEN, SYDVKM. The CDR3 starts with the cysteine, ends with the phenylalanine, and has 14 residues. Only CDR3 DNA is held: 42 bases, read in frame from base 1. V gives up 6 bases and J gives up 4 bases, and the segment between their germline ends measures 15 bases. Sequencing was performed on blood. The chain links TRBV28 with TRBJ1-2; the best D guess is TRBD1, with 6 bases matching. This clonotype originated in a woman under 40 with Graves' ophthalmopathy. The CDR3 amino acid sequence is: CASSPGGQGYGYTF. The nucleotides read TGTGCCAGCAGCCCCGGGGGGCAGGGCTATGGCTACACCTTC.